This TCR beta chain is drawn from a study of pediatric ulcerative colitis. Points on this clone: The antigen is not known.

The diagnostic colonoscopy in ulcerative colitis patients preceded any immunosuppressive treatment. Trimming took 4 bases from V and 10 from J; bases not matched to a gene: 3. The CDR3 loop spans 13 amino acids. From germline, CDR1 is MGHRA and CDR2 YSYEKL. Study outcomes and limitations: Repertoires came from total lymphocyte DNA, not specific subsets. In rectum, acute severe colitis had expanded clones and less diversity.

Profiled with immunoSEQ multiplex PCR; TCRdb holds only in-frame clones, not every one. The data show 13,000 to 15,000 clones, 85% to 90% seen once. The sample taken for sequencing was blood. The sequence came from a boy between 10 and 17 years old with moderate ulcerative colitis. The chain recombines TRBV4-1 with TRBJ1-6, with 8 bases identical to TRBD1. The DNA of the CDR3 is TGCGCCAGCAGCCGGTGGACAGGGTCACCCCTCCACTTT. Translating gives CASSRWTGSPLHF.